These 17 T cell receptor beta chains were sequenced from one sample in a study of PD-1 blockade in mismatch repair-deficient tumors (dated 2017 in TCRdb). The library was generated by the immunoSEQ multiplex PCR assay. Drawn from immuneACCESS, this table holds only the in-frame rearrangements with V and J called that TCRdb kept. Clones are partly lost; checked studies trace under half to an unresolved V gene and leave the rest unexplained. The sample table shows roughly 110,000 clones, and about 80% are seen once. The ten most abundant clones make up 4.7% of the sample. Sequencing was performed on peripheral blood, taken about 13 months after starting pembrolizumab. These receptors came from an adult with mismatch repair-deficient cancer.

This sequence joins TRBV21-1 and TRBJ2-4; the listed D gene, TRBD1, was not tested against the DNA. TRBV21-1 is a pseudogene locus. CDR3 length: 11 residues. The CDR3 reads CAGHRKNIQYF. CDR3 DNA sequence: TGTGCCGGACATAGAAAAAACATTCAGTACTTC.

This clone is medium-sized (0.01 to 0.1%) within its sample. The chain employs TRBV10-2 and TRBJ2-7, with a weak D call TRBD1 (6 bases). V gave up 8 bases and J gave up 0 bases, with 11 bases separating them. This CDR3 spans 13 amino acids. Germline lookup yields CDR1 WSHSY and CDR2 SAAADI. This CDR3 reads CASLGTNSYEQYF. In DNA, the CDR3 is TGCGCCAGCCTGGGGACAAACTCCTACGAGCAGTACTTC.

In this sample, this clone turned up once. V is TRBV4-3 and J is TRBJ2-1; 11 bases are shared with TRBD2. The germline V gene encodes CDR1 LGHNA and CDR2 YSLEER. V lost 1 base, J lost 4 bases, and 0 bases stayed unmatched. The CDR3 loop spans 15 amino acids. In DNA, the CDR3 is TGCGCCAGCAGCCAAGGACTAGCGGGGTACAATGAGCAGTTCTTC. Protein product: CASSQGLAGYNEQFF.

The rearrangement links TRBV15 to TRBJ2-2; TRBD2 matches at 9 bases. Per the germline V gene, CDR1 is LNHNV and CDR2 is YYDKDF (reference sequence). The CDR3 covers 14 residues. After removal of 1 base from V and 7 bases from J, the junction contained 1 base not matched to a gene. The CDR3 nucleotides are TGTGCCACCAGCAGAGCACTAGCGGGCGGGGAGCTGTTTTTT. Amino acid sequence: CATSRALAGGELFF.

The V gene is TRBV11-2, the J gene TRBJ2-3; TRBD2 matches at 7 bases. Germline V CDR1 and CDR2: SGHAT, FQNNGV. The length of the CDR3 is 14 residues. With V trimmed by 7 bases and J by 5 bases, 9 bases remained unmatched. This CDR3 is CASTLAAWGDTQYF. The CDR3 DNA sequence: TGTGCCAGCACCCTAGCGGCCTGGGGAGATACGCAGTATTTT.

This chain uses TRBV30 with TRBJ1-2; D gene uncertain. The CDR3 spans 13 residues. The V gene lost 0 bases and the J gene lost 9 bases, with 14 bases spanning the gap. From germline, CDR1 is GTSNPN and CDR2 SVGIG (reference sequence). The CDR3 nucleotides read TGTGCCTGGAGTGTTGGGTTGGGTTATAGCTACACCTTC. This encodes CAWSVGLGYSYTF.

The V gene is TRBV4-2, the J gene TRBJ1-4; D remains ambiguous. Germline CDR1 is LGHNA and CDR2 is YNFKEQ. This CDR3 has 13 amino acids. Trimming took 1 base from V and 7 from J, leaving 7 bases between them. The DNA for the CDR3 is TGTGCCAGCAGCCAAGTCCGATCTGAAAAACTGTTTTTT. Translated: CASSQVRSEKLFF.

This clone was seen once. This chain joins TRBV10-1 and TRBJ2-1, with 10 bases identical to TRBD1. The CDR3 has 16 amino acids. Germline CDR1 is WNHNN and CDR2 is SYGVQD (reference sequence). The V segment lost 6 bases and the J segment 2 bases; nucleotides outside the gene matches: 7. The CDR3 bases are TGCGCCAGCAGCGACCCGGGACAGGGGCCCTACAATGAGCAGTTCTTC. Translating it yields CASSDPGQGPYNEQFF.

The chain is built from TRBV7-2 and TRBJ2-1; TRBD2 matches at 10 bases. The CDR3 contains 17 residues. The germline V gene has CDR1 SGHTA and CDR2 FQGNSA. Losses at the gene ends were 5 bases for V and 1 base for J; bases not matched to a gene: 8. The CDR3 here is CASSPRTSGTSYNEQFF. The CDR3 DNA reads TGTGCCAGCAGCCCACGGACTAGCGGAACGTCCTACAATGAGCAGTTCTTC.

The J gene is TRBJ2-7, the V gene TRBV7-2; 12 bases align to TRBD2. V lost 4 bases, J lost 4 bases, and 5 bases stayed unmatched. This CDR3 has 15 residues. Germline CDR1 reads SGHTA; CDR2 reads FQGNSA. CDR3 sequence: CASSSTSGSLYEQYF. The DNA of the CDR3 is TGTGCCAGCAGCTCGACTAGCGGGAGCTTATACGAGCAGTACTTC.

The chain recombines TRBV9 with TRBJ2-7, with 8 bases matching TRBD2. The germline gives CDR1 SGDLS, CDR2 YYNGEE. This CDR3 has 15 amino acids. The trim removed 2 bases at V and 0 bases at J, leaving 4 bases unmatched. Written as DNA, the CDR3 is TGTGCCAGCAGCGTCGGGGGGGCCTCCTCCTACGAGCAGTACTTC. Amino acids: CASSVGGASSYEQYF.

This chain uses TRBV9 with TRBJ2-1; 8 bases line up with TRBD1. This CDR3 contains 20 residues. Germline CDR1 SGDLS, CDR2 YYNGEE. V gave up 0 bases and J gave up 0 bases; unmatched junction bases: 14. The CDR3 DNA sequence: TGTGCCAGCAGCGTAGGTCGAAGCCTCCGGACAGGGAGCTCCTACAATGAGCAGTTCTTC. Translation gives CASSVGRSLRTGSSYNEQFF. The full variable domain, in which reference TRBV9 and TRBJ2-1 provide the parts outside the CDR3, is DSGVTQTPKHLITATGQRVTLRCSPRSGDLSVYWYQQSLDQGLQFLIQYYNGEERAKGNILERFSAQQFPDLHSELNLSSLELGDSALYFCASSVGRSLRTGSSYNEQFFGPGTRLTVL.

The rearrangement uses TRBV27 and TRBJ1-1, with D possibly matching TRBD1 (5 bases). The CDR3 extends over 13 amino acids. V was pared by 3 bases and J by 6 bases, with 11 bases between. Germline V gene sequence: CDR1 MNHEY, CDR2 SMNVEV (reference sequence). The CDR3 loop is CASSFFQGAEAFF. The CDR3 bases are TGTGCCAGCAGTTTTTTCCAGGGCGCTGAAGCTTTCTTT.

The chain carries TRBV19 and TRBJ1-2; TRBD1 might be the D (6 bases). Germline V gives CDR1 LNHDA, CDR2 SQIVND (reference sequence). Trimming took 2 bases from V and 4 from J, leaving 11 bases between them. The CDR3 is 14 amino acids. The DNA for the CDR3 is TGTGCCAGTAGTATATCCAGGACAGCCTATGGCTACACCTTC. It yields the protein CASSISRTAYGYTF.

Written as DNA, the CDR3 is TGTGCCAGCAGCGTAGGGTTGGATTATGGCTACACCTTC. This codes for CASSVGLDYGYTF. This chain connects TRBV9 to TRBJ1-2; D is uncertain. There are 13 residues in the CDR3. The germline gives CDR1 SGDLS, CDR2 YYNGEE. Deletions cut 0 bases from V and 5 bases from J, with 8 bases between.

This clone has just one count. The chain has TRBV7-9 and TRBJ2-3; a weak D match, TRBD1 (5 bases). V was trimmed by 5 bases and J by 0 bases, leaving 9 bases between them. Germline-derived CDR1 and CDR2 are SEHNR and FQNEAQ (reference sequence). This CDR3 is 14 amino acids long. The CDR3 bases are TGTGCCAGCAGCCTAACAGGTAGCACAGATACGCAGTATTTT. This encodes CASSLTGSTDTQYF. The full variable domain, in which reference TRBV7-9 and TRBJ2-3 provide the parts outside the CDR3, is DTGVSQNPRHKITKRGQNVTFRCDPISEHNRLYWYRQTLGQGPEFLTYFQNEAQLEKSRLLSDRFSAERPKGSFSTLEIQRTEQGDSAMYLCASSLTGSTDTQYFGPGTRLTVL.

The J gene is TRBJ2-1, the V gene TRBV2; D possibly uses TRBD1 or TRBD2 (5 bases each). Germline CDR1 is SNHLY and CDR2 is FYNNEI. This CDR3 contains 13 residues. V lost 10 bases to trimming and J lost 6 bases, with 16 bases between them. The CDR3 coding sequence is TGTGCCATCGCCGGGACCCTTTTCAATGAGCAGTTCTTC. Translated, it gives CAIAGTLFNEQFF.